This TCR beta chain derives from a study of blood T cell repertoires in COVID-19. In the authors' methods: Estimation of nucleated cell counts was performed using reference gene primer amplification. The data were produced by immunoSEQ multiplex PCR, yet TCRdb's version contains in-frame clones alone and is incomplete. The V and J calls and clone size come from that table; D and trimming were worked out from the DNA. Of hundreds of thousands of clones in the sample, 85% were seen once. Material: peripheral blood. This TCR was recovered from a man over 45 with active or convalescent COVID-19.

CDR3 DNA: TGCGCCAGCAGCTTGGGACAGAAAGACAGCTACACCTTC. Its protein is CASSLGQKDSYTF. V and J are TRBV5-1 and TRBJ1-2; weak D call: TRBD1 (5 bases). Trimming cost V 0 bases and J 9 bases, with 12 bases left between them. Germline V gives CDR1 SGHRS, CDR2 YFSETQ. CDR3 length: 13 amino acids.